These 16 T cell receptor beta chains came from one sample sequenced in a study of cytotoxic CD8 clonotypes in ibrutinib-treated CLL. Produced via immunoSEQ multiplex PCR; TCRdb's table is partial and in-frame only. The table records 300,000 to 350,000 clones, roughly 85% of them present only once. The input for sequencing was PBMCs, taken before ibrutinib treatment. The source is a human donor with chronic lymphocytic leukemia.

The chain joins TRBV7-3 to TRBJ2-2; 14 bases agree with TRBD2. CDR1 is SGHTA, CDR2 FQGTGA, per germline. V was pared by 6 bases and J by 3 bases, with 9 bases of the junction left unmatched. This CDR3 spans 18 amino acids. The CDR3 loop is CASRSGTSGRGDTGELFF. The CDR3 DNA follows: TGTGCCAGCAGATCCGGGACTAGCGGGAGAGGGGACACCGGGGAGCTGTTTTTT.

The rearrangement links TRBV4-3 to TRBJ2-3; possible D gene TRBD2, 6 bases. Trimming removed 3 bases from V and 0 bases from J, with 7 bases in between. CDR1 is LGHNA, CDR2 YSLEER, per germline. This CDR3 is 14 amino acids long. The CDR3 region is CASSQLASTDTQYF. The CDR3 coding sequence is TGCGCCAGCAGCCAGCTAGCGAGCACAGATACGCAGTATTTT.

CDR3 coding DNA: TGTGCCAGCAGCTTAGTAGGCAGGGATGTCGGTCAGCCCCAGCATTTT. This translates into CASSLVGRDVGQPQHF. The chain combines TRBV7-2 with TRBJ1-5; D is possibly TRBD1 (5 bases). Germline-derived CDR1 and CDR2 are SGHTA and FQGNSA. Trimming cost V 1 base and J 6 bases, with 16 bases left between them. This CDR3 has 16 amino acids.

The chain recombines TRBV5-1 with TRBJ2-2; a weak D match, TRBD1 (5 bases). The germline V and J ends were trimmed by 4 bases and 8 bases, with 12 bases remaining between them. The CDR3 contains 13 residues. Germline V gene data show CDR1 as SGHRS and CDR2 as YFSETQ. CDR3 protein: CASSTAPGGELFF. The CDR3 DNA follows: TGCGCCAGCAGCACCGCCCCAGGGGGGGAGCTGTTTTTT.

The chain joins TRBV5-6 to TRBJ1-5; TRBD1 matches at 12 bases. CDR3 length: 17 residues. Trimming at V came to 4 bases and at J to 8 bases, leaving 13 bases not matched to a gene. Per germline, CDR1 SGHDT and CDR2 YYEEEE. CDR3: CASSRGQGQGAIEPQHF. The CDR3, as DNA: TGTGCCAGCAGCCGGGGCCAGGGACAGGGGGCGATTGAGCCCCAGCATTTT.

This clone has just one count. The chain links TRBV6-4 to TRBJ1-6, with D possibly matching TRBD1 (6 bases). The ends were cut back, 4 bases at V and 8 bases at J, with 15 bases in the middle. The CDR3 length is 15 residues. CDR1 MRHNA and CDR2 SNTAGT come from the germline V gene. The CDR3 region is CASSAGTGRDSPLHF. CDR3 bases: TGTGCCAGCAGTGCCGGAACAGGGAGGGATTCACCCCTCCACTTT.

This clone was seen more than once but under ten times. This chain joins TRBV5-1 and TRBJ1-5; D unclear. Germline CDR1 reads SGHRS; CDR2 reads YFSETQ. The CDR3 spans 14 residues. V lost 0 bases and J 7 bases, leaving 11 bases between the germline ends. The DNA for the CDR3 is TGCGCCAGCAGCTTGGCGGAGGGTGGACAGCCCCAGCATTTT. Its protein is CASSLAEGGQPQHF. The variable domain in full, completed from reference TRBV5-1 and TRBJ1-5, reads KAGVTQTPRYLIKTRGQQVTLSCSPISGHRSVSWYQQTPGQGLQFLFEYFSETQRNKGNFPGRFSGRQFSNSRSEMNVSTLELGDSALYLCASSLAEGGQPQHFGDGTRLSIL.

This clone was seen more than once but under ten times. This rearrangement joins TRBV30 to TRBJ1-2, with TRBD1 matching over 9 bases. Germline CDR1 reads GTSNPN; CDR2 reads SVGIG (reference sequence). The CDR3 contains 13 residues. The V segment lost 5 bases and the J segment 7 bases; nucleotides outside the gene matches: 8. The CDR3 loop is CAWGTGSSGGYTF. CDR3 sequence (DNA): TGTGCCTGGGGGACAGGGAGTAGCGGTGGCTACACCTTC.

The rearrangement links TRBV4-2 to TRBJ2-5, with D hard to call. This CDR3 has 15 amino acids. V was trimmed by 2 bases and J by 0 bases, leaving 10 bases between them. In germline, CDR1 is LGHNA, CDR2 YNFKEQ. The CDR3 here is CASSQSSGYQETQYF. Here the CDR3 DNA reads TGTGCCAGCAGCCAATCTAGTGGATACCAAGAGACCCAGTACTTC.

The V call is TRBV5-6, the J call TRBJ1-5; D possibly corresponds to TRBD1 (6 bases). The V end lost 4 bases, the J end lost 7 bases, and 12 bases lay between the germline ends. This CDR3 comprises 13 residues. Per the germline V gene, CDR1 is SGHDT and CDR2 is YYEEEE. CDR3 in DNA: TGTGCCAGCAGCCTAAGGGGGATCCAGCCCCAGCATTTT. Translated: CASSLRGIQPQHF.

V usage is TRBV27 and J usage is TRBJ2-7; 9 bases line up with TRBD2. This CDR3 is 15 amino acids long. V lost 5 bases, J lost 1 base, and 6 bases stayed unmatched. Looked up from germline, CDR1 is MNHEY and CDR2 is SMNVEV (reference sequence). The CDR3 loop is CASSTRLAASYEQYF. The CDR3 DNA is TGTGCCAGCAGTACCCGACTAGCGGCTTCCTACGAGCAGTACTTC.

This sequence joins TRBV2 and TRBJ1-2, with D unresolved. The germline V gene encodes CDR1 SNHLY and CDR2 FYNNEI. CDR3 length equals 12 residues. Between the trimmed V and J ends, which lost 7 bases and 3 bases, there was a span of 9 bases. CDR3: CASKGSYYGYTF. In DNA form, the CDR3 reads TGTGCCAGCAAAGGGAGTTACTATGGCTACACCTTC.

The genes are TRBV29-1 and TRBJ2-1; D is unclear. Germline CDR1 SQVTM, CDR2 ANQGSEA. Between the trimmed V and J ends, which lost 3 bases and 2 bases, there was a span of 11 bases. The length of the CDR3 is 14 residues. CDR3 nucleotide sequence: TGCAGCGTTGATAGGGCTGGAGCCTACAATGAGCAGTTCTTC. Protein product: CSVDRAGAYNEQFF.

The chain employs TRBV27 and TRBJ1-1; the D is unclear. The CDR3 spans 14 residues. Trimming stripped 1 base from V and 4 bases from J, with 10 bases between. Germline V gene data show CDR1 as MNHEY and CDR2 as SMNVEV (reference sequence). The chain's CDR3 is CASSLYSSTTEAFF. The CDR3, as DNA: TGTGCCAGCAGTTTATACTCCTCGACCACTGAAGCTTTCTTT.

The V gene is TRBV7-9, the J gene TRBJ1-2; D gene uncertain. Germline V gives CDR1 SEHNR, CDR2 FQNEAQ (reference sequence). The CDR3 length is 14 residues. The V end lost 1 base, the J end lost 4 bases, and 10 bases lay between the germline ends. The CDR3 is CASSLEQIFYGYTF. DNA for the CDR3: TGTGCCAGCAGCTTAGAACAGATCTTCTATGGCTACACCTTC.

The chain is built from TRBV4-3 and TRBJ1-1; unclear D gene. Germline CDR1 and CDR2: LGHNA and YSLEER. Trimming pared 1 base from V and 1 base from J, leaving 16 bases between. This CDR3 region has 17 residues. CDR3 amino acids: CASSQAPGEGRNTEAFF. In nucleotides, the CDR3 is TGCGCCAGCAGCCAAGCACCCGGGGAAGGTAGGAACACTGAAGCTTTCTTT.